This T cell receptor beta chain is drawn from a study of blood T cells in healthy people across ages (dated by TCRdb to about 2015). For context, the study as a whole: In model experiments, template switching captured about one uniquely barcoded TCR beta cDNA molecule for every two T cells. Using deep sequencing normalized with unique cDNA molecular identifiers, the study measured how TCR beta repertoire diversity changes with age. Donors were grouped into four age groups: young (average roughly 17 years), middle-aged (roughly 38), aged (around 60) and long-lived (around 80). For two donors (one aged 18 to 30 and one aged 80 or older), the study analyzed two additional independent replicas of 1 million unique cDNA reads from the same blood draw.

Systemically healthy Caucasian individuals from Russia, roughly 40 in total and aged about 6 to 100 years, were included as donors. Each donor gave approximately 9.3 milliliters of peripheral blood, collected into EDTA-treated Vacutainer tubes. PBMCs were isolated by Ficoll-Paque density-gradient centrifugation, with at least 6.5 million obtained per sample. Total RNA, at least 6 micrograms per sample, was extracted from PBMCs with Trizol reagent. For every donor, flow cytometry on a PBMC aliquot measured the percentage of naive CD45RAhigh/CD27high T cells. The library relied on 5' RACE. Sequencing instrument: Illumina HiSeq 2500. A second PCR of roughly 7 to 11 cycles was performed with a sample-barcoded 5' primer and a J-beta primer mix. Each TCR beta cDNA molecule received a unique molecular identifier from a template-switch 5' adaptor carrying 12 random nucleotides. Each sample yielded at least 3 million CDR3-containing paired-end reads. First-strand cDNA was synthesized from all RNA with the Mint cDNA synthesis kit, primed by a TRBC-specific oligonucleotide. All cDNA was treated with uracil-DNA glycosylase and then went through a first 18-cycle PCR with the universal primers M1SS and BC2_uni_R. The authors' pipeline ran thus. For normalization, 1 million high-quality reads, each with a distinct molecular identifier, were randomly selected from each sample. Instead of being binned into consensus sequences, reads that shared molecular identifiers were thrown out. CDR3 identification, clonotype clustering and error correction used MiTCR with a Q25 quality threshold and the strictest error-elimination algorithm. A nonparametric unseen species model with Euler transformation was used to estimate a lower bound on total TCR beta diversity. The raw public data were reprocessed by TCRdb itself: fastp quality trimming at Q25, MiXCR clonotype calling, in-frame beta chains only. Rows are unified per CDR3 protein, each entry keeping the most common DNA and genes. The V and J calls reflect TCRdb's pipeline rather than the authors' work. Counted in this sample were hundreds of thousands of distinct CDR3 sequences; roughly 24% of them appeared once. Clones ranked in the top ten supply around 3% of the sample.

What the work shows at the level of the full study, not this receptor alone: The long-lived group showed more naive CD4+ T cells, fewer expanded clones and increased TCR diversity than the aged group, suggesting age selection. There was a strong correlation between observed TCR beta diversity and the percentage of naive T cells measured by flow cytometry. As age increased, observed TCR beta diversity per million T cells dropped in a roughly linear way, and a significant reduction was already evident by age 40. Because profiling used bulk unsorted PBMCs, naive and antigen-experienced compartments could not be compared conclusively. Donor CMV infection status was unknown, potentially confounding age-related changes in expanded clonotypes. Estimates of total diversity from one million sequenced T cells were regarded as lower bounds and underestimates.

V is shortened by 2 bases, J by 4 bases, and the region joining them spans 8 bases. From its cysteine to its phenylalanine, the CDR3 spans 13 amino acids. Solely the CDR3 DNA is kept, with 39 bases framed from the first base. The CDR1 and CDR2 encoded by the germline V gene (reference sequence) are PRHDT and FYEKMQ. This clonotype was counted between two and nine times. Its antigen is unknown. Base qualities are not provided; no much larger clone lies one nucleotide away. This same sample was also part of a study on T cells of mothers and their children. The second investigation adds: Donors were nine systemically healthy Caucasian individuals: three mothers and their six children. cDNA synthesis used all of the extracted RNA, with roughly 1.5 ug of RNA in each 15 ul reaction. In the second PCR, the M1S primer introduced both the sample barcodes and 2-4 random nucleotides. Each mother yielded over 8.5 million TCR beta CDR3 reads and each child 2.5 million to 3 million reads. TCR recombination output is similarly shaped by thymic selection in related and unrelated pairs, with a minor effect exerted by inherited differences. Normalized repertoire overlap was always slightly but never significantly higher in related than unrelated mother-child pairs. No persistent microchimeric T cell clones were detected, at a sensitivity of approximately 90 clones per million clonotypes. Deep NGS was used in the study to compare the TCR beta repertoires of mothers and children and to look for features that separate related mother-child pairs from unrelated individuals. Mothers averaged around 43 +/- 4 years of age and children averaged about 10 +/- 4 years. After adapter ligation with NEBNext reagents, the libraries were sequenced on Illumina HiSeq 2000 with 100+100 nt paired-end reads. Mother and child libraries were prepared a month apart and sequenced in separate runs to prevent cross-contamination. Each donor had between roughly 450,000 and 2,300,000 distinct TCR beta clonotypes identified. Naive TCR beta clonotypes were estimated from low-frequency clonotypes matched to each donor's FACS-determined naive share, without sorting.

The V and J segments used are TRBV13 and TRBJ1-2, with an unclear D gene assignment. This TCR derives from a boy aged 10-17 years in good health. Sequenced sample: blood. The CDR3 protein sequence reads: CASSLQTVYGYTF. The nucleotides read TGTGCCAGCAGCTTACAGACGGTCTATGGCTACACCTTC.